One sample yielded the 13 T cell receptor beta chains listed below, sequenced in a study of T-cell memory formation after mild COVID-19. TCRdb itself ran the 5' RACE reads through MiXCR, one entry per CDR3 protein. Of 360,000 or so distinct CDR3 sequences listed, 25% to 30% are singletons. The sequenced sample was PBMCs or a T cell subset sorted from them (not recorded which). These receptors were obtained from an adult woman who had mild COVID-19 (a few samples of this study predate the infection). Cell type and time point are not known.

The J gene is TRBJ1-2, the V gene TRBV2; maybe TRBD1 (6 bases). Germline loops: CDR1 SNHLY, CDR2 FYNNEI. This CDR3 region has 11 residues. The V end was cut by 8 bases, the J end by 8 bases, with 12 bases between. In DNA, the CDR3 is TGTGCCAGCGGGGGCCAGTTCGGCTACACCTTC. Protein sequence: CASGGQFGYTF.

V usage is TRBV7-2 and J usage is TRBJ2-3; no definite D call. V gave up 5 bases and J gave up 1 base, with 13 bases separating them. The CDR3 runs to 15 residues. The germline gives CDR1 SGHTA, CDR2 FQGNSA. In nucleotides, the CDR3 is TGTGCCAGCAGCCCCGAAGGACGGCGCACAGATACGCAGTATTTT. Its protein product is CASSPEGRRTDTQYF.

The chain has TRBV5-6 and TRBJ2-7, with TRBD1 matching over 11 bases. V shed 4 bases and J 2 bases; nucleotides not matched to a gene: 8. Germline V gene data show CDR1 as SGHDT and CDR2 as YYEEEE. CDR3 size: 16 residues. The CDR3 region has the DNA TGTGCCAGCAGCAGATTAGGGACAGGGGGAGCCTACGAGCAGTACTTC. It encodes CASSRLGTGGAYEQYF.

This chain links TRBV24-1 with TRBJ2-5; D is uncertain. Per germline, CDR1 KGHDR and CDR2 SFDVKD. The CDR3 covers 15 residues. Trimming removed 4 bases from V and 4 bases from J, with 15 bases in between. CDR3 nucleotide sequence: TGTGCCACCAGTGAGCGTCTAACACGTGGAGAGACCCAGTACTTC. Protein: CATSERLTRGETQYF.

This clonotype has just a few counts. The CDR3 protein is CASSQAGTGSAEAFF. As DNA, the CDR3 is TGTGCCAGCAGTCAAGCCGGGACAGGGAGCGCTGAAGCTTTCTTT. The chain joins TRBV6-5 to TRBJ1-1; 9 nucleotides agree with TRBD1. This CDR3 is built from 15 residues. Trimming removed 5 bases from V and 6 bases from J; junction bases left unmatched: 10. Germline CDR1 MNHEY, CDR2 SVGAGI.

The V gene is TRBV25-1, the J gene TRBJ2-3; D is unresolved. The CDR3 is 13 amino acids. The germline gives CDR1 MGHDK, CDR2 SYGVNS. V was cut by 3 bases and J by 4 bases, with 8 bases left in between. The CDR3 DNA reads TGTGCCAGCAGTGATGGGCAGGCAGATACGCAGTATTTT. Its translation is CASSDGQADTQYF. The full variable domain, in which reference TRBV25-1 and TRBJ2-3 provide the parts outside the CDR3, is EADIYQTPRYLVIGTGKKITLECSQTMGHDKMYWYQQDPGMELHLIHYSYGVNSTEKGDLSSESTVSRIRTEHFPLTLESARPSHTSQYLCASSDGQADTQYFGPGTRLTVL.

The V call is TRBV14, the J call TRBJ1-1; TRBD1 agrees at 10 bases. Germline V gene sequence: CDR1 SGHDN, CDR2 FVKESK. Trimming at V came to 7 bases and at J to 1 base, leaving 6 bases not matched to a gene. The length of the CDR3 is 15 residues. For the CDR3, the DNA is TGTGCCAGCAAGTGGACAGGGGGTACGAACACTGAAGCTTTCTTT. As protein: CASKWTGGTNTEAFF.

The rearrangement uses TRBV20-1 and TRBJ2-7, with 8 bases aligning to TRBD2. V was pared by 5 bases and J by 1 base, with 1 base of the junction left unmatched. The CDR3 spans 12 residues. CDR1 and CDR2 (germline): DFQATT, SNEGSKA (reference sequence). CDR3 sequence (DNA): TGCAGTGCTCTAGCGGGTTCCTACGAGCAGTACTTC. Translated, it gives CSALAGSYEQYF.

V is TRBV7-9 and J is TRBJ2-3, with 8 bases identical to TRBD2. Germline V lookup: CDR1 SEHNR, CDR2 FQNEAQ (reference sequence). Trimming removed 5 bases from V and 0 bases from J; junction bases left unmatched: 7. CDR3 length: 16 amino acids. The CDR3: CASSAGGLMSTDTQYF. CDR3 coding DNA: TGTGCCAGCAGCGCGGGGGGACTCATGAGCACAGATACGCAGTATTTT.

This CDR3 reads CASSPGIQTRETQYF. The CDR3 DNA follows: TGTGCCAGCAGCCCAGGGATCCAGACGAGGGAGACCCAGTACTTC. The chain recombines TRBV7-2 with TRBJ2-5, with TRBD1 as a possible D gene (5 bases). Germline CDR1 reads SGHTA; CDR2 reads FQGNSA. This CDR3 has 15 amino acids. The ends were cut back, 5 bases at V and 5 bases at J, with 18 bases in the middle.

This rearrangement joins TRBV12-3 or TRBV12-4 to TRBJ2-3; D is ambiguous. Trimming removed 3 bases from V and 2 bases from J, with 9 bases in between. The CDR3 has 14 amino acids. CDR3 region: CASSLSAATDTQYF. DNA of the CDR3: TGTGCCAGCAGTTTGTCGGCGGCCACAGATACGCAGTATTTT.

This chain joins TRBV20-1 and TRBJ1-2; D possibly corresponds to TRBD1 (6 bases). Per germline, CDR1 DFQATT and CDR2 SNEGSKA (reference sequence). The CDR3 consists of 16 residues. V lost 0 bases and J 7 bases, leaving 21 bases between the germline ends. Here the CDR3 reads CSARDLGGAGVTGYTF. The CDR3 nucleotides are TGCAGTGCTAGAGATCTGGGTGGTGCAGGGGTGACTGGCTACACCTTC.

This clonotype was detected a few times. This chain uses TRBV12-3 or TRBV12-4 with TRBJ2-1, with D uncertain. The germline V and J ends were trimmed by 3 bases and 6 bases, with 6 bases remaining between them. This CDR3 spans 12 amino acids. DNA for the CDR3: TGTGCCAGCAGTTTGTTTCTCAATGAGCAGTTCTTC. Residues: CASSLFLNEQFF.